These 21 T cell receptor beta chains came from one sample sequenced in a study of blood T cell repertoires in COVID-19. Produced via immunoSEQ multiplex PCR; TCRdb's table is partial and in-frame only. The sample has 40,000 to 50,000 clones; about three quarters are singletons. The specimen was peripheral blood. These receptors all come from a woman in her seventies with acute or convalescent COVID-19.

V and J are TRBV19 and TRBJ2-3; 9 nucleotides line up with TRBD2. The V gene end was trimmed by 5 bases and the J gene end by 0 bases; junction bases not matched to a gene: 12. Germline CDR1 reads LNHDA; CDR2 reads SQIVND (reference sequence). CDR3 length equals 18 residues. In DNA, the CDR3 is TGTGCCAGTAGTGGGTCAGCGGGGGGACACCCAAGCACAGATACGCAGTATTTT. It specifies CASSGSAGGHPSTDTQYF. Drawing the rest from reference TRBV19 and TRBJ2-3, the complete variable domain is DGGITQSPKYLFRKEGQNVTLSCEQNLNHDAMYWYRQDPGQGLRLIYYSQIVNDFQKGDIAEGYSVSREKKESFPLTVTSAQKNPTAFYLCASSGSAGGHPSTDTQYFGPGTRLTVL.

This chain joins TRBV28 and TRBJ1-1, with 7 bases identical to TRBD1. The germline CDR1 and CDR2 sequences are MDHEN and SYDVKM. Trimming at V came to 7 bases and at J to 6 bases, leaving 11 bases not matched to a gene. The CDR3 loop spans 14 amino acids. CDR3 nucleotide sequence: TGTGCCAGCACCGATTCGACAGGGCGGGCTGAAGCTTTCTTT. It codes for CASTDSTGRAEAFF. Complete variable domain (other parts from reference TRBV28 and TRBJ1-1): DVKVTQSSRYLVKRTGEKVFLECVQDMDHENMFWYRQDPGLGLRLIYFSYDVKMKEKGDIPEGYSVSREKKERFSLILESASTNQTSMYLCASTDSTGRAEAFFGQGTRLTVV.

The V call is TRBV19, the J call TRBJ2-3; a weak D match, TRBD2 (6 bases). Trimming cost V 6 bases and J 2 bases, with 15 bases left between them. This CDR3 spans 15 amino acids. The germline V gene encodes CDR1 LNHDA and CDR2 SQIVND (reference sequence). CDR3 residues: CASRPTSYTTDTQYF. CDR3 coding DNA: TGTGCCAGTAGACCCACTAGCTATACCACAGATACGCAGTATTTT. The whole variable domain, filled in from reference TRBV19 and TRBJ2-3, reads DGGITQSPKYLFRKEGQNVTLSCEQNLNHDAMYWYRQDPGQGLRLIYYSQIVNDFQKGDIAEGYSVSREKKESFPLTVTSAQKNPTAFYLCASRPTSYTTDTQYFGPGTRLTVL.

The genes are TRBV30 and TRBJ2-7, with 9 bases aligning to TRBD1. V lost 3 bases, J lost 2 bases, and 2 bases stayed unmatched. The germline V gene encodes CDR1 GTSNPN and CDR2 SVGIG (reference sequence). The CDR3 runs 13 residues. CDR3 amino acids: CAWRGTGTYEQYF. The CDR3 nucleotides are TGTGCCTGGAGAGGGACAGGGACCTACGAGCAGTACTTC.

The chain links TRBV19 to TRBJ2-5; maybe TRBD2 (6 bases). Per the germline V gene, CDR1 is LNHDA and CDR2 is SQIVND (reference sequence). The V gene lost 9 bases and the J gene lost 5 bases, with 13 bases spanning the gap. The CDR3 spans 12 residues. This CDR3 reads CARKLAQETQYF. The DNA for the CDR3 is TGTGCCAGAAAACTAGCTCAGGAGACCCAGTACTTC.

The chain recombines TRBV19 with TRBJ1-1, with TRBD1 matching over 8 bases. Germline CDR1 LNHDA, CDR2 SQIVND (reference sequence). The CDR3 loop spans 12 amino acids. V shed 7 bases, J shed 5 bases, and the junction held 3 bases outside the gene matches. This CDR3 reads CASTRQGTEAFF. CDR3 DNA sequence: TGTGCCAGTACTCGACAGGGGACTGAAGCTTTCTTT.

The V gene is TRBV19, the J gene TRBJ2-3; 11 bases agree with TRBD2. Germline V lookup: CDR1 LNHDA, CDR2 SQIVND (reference sequence). V shed 4 bases and J 1 base; nucleotides not matched to a gene: 10. This CDR3 has 18 amino acids. The CDR3 DNA follows: TGTGCCAGTAGTACGCTACTAGGGACTAGCGGACGCACAGATACGCAGTATTTT. It yields the protein CASSTLLGTSGRTDTQYF. The full variable domain, rest sourced from reference TRBV19 and TRBJ2-3, is DGGITQSPKYLFRKEGQNVTLSCEQNLNHDAMYWYRQDPGQGLRLIYYSQIVNDFQKGDIAEGYSVSREKKESFPLTVTSAQKNPTAFYLCASSTLLGTSGRTDTQYFGPGTRLTVL.

The chain carries TRBV18 and TRBJ1-4, with 9 bases identical to TRBD1. CDR3 size: 14 residues. The V and J ends lost 3 bases and 7 bases, in that order; junction bases with no gene match: 3. Germline CDR1 KGHSH, CDR2 LQKENI. CDR3: CASSPTGQGEKLFF. CDR3 coding DNA: TGTGCCAGCTCACCGACGGGACAGGGTGAAAAACTGTTTTTT.

This clone was recorded once. The chain is built from TRBV28 and TRBJ2-5; 9 positions match TRBD2. The germline CDR1 and CDR2 sequences are MDHEN and SYDVKM. The CDR3 covers 16 residues. V dropped 2 bases and J dropped 4; count of bases not matched to a gene: 8. CDR3 in DNA: TGTGCCAGCAGTTTACAGGTAGCGGGAGTCCTAGAGACCCAGTACTTC. Protein sequence: CASSLQVAGVLETQYF.

This sequence joins TRBV5-8 and TRBJ2-1; 9 nucleotides agree with TRBD2. The CDR3 runs to 15 residues. CDR1 is SGHTS and CDR2 is YDEGEE in the germline V gene. The J segment lost 5 bases and the V segment lost 0 bases, leaving 3 bases of the junction unmatched. CDR3 nucleotides: TGTGCCAGCAGCTTGGTTGCGGGAGGGCACAATGAGCAGTTCTTC. Protein sequence: CASSLVAGGHNEQFF.

CDR3 sequence: CASSSSRQGRGVVDTQYF. In nucleotides, the CDR3 is TGTGCCAGCAGCTCCTCGAGACAGGGACGAGGAGTAGTAGATACGCAGTATTTT. This sequence joins TRBV11-2 and TRBJ2-3, with TRBD1 matching over 7 bases. The CDR3 spans 18 residues. Trimming removed 4 bases from V and 5 bases from J; junction bases left unmatched: 18. The germline CDR1 and CDR2 sequences are SGHAT and FQNNGV.

V and J are TRBV7-2 and TRBJ1-6; the match to TRBD1 covers 7 bases. The CDR3 contains 16 residues. The V gene end was trimmed by 1 base and the J gene end by 6 bases; junction bases not matched to a gene: 6. The V gene's germline CDR1 is SGHTA and CDR2 FQGNSA. The CDR3 DNA reads as TGTGCCAGCAGCTTAGGGTACGACAGGGTTAATTCACCCCTCCACTTT. This translates into CASSLGYDRVNSPLHF.

The rearrangement uses TRBV9 and TRBJ2-5, with 10 bases that match TRBD2. Germline V CDR1 and CDR2: SGDLS, YYNGEE. The CDR3 totals 19 residues. Trimming cost V 0 bases and J 6 bases; bases outside gene matches: 17. The CDR3 coding sequence is TGTGCCAGCAGCGTAGTTTTCGCCCCCCCAGCGGGAGGGTGGCAGACCCAGTACTTC. Protein sequence: CASSVVFAPPAGGWQTQYF. Drawing the rest from reference TRBV9 and TRBJ2-5, the complete variable domain is DSGVTQTPKHLITATGQRVTLRCSPRSGDLSVYWYQQSLDQGLQFLIQYYNGEERAKGNILERFSAQQFPDLHSELNLSSLELGDSALYFCASSVVFAPPAGGWQTQYFGPGTRLLVL.

The chain recombines TRBV5-1 with TRBJ1-1; weak D call: TRBD1 (5 bases). The CDR3 length is 15 residues. In germline, CDR1 is SGHRS, CDR2 YFSETQ. Trimming pared 4 bases from V and 5 bases from J, leaving 18 bases between. The CDR3 loop is CASSLPYGGETEAFF. As DNA, the CDR3 is TGCGCCAGCAGCCTCCCCTACGGGGGTGAGACTGAAGCTTTCTTT. The entire variable domain, with the rest obtained from reference TRBV5-1 and TRBJ1-1, is as follows: KAGVTQTPRYLIKTRGQQVTLSCSPISGHRSVSWYQQTPGQGLQFLFEYFSETQRNKGNFPGRFSGRQFSNSRSEMNVSTLELGDSALYLCASSLPYGGETEAFFGQGTRLTVV.

The CDR3 sequence: CASSLDDRVRNIQYF. CDR3 DNA: TGCGCCAGCAGCTTGGATGACAGGGTTAGAAACATTCAGTACTTC. This chain links TRBV5-1 with TRBJ2-4, with TRBD1 identical over 7 bases. With V trimmed by 0 bases and J by 6 bases, 6 bases remained unmatched. Germline V gene data show CDR1 as SGHRS and CDR2 as YFSETQ. This CDR3 has 15 amino acids.

This clone was observed many times. The J gene is TRBJ2-7, the V gene TRBV18, with TRBD1 matching over 11 bases. The V gene end was trimmed by 4 bases and the J gene end by 0 bases; junction bases not matched to a gene: 14. CDR3 size: 19 residues. Germline CDR1 reads KGHSH; CDR2 reads LQKENI. Here the CDR3 reads CASSLDRTGGFGSSYEQYF. DNA of the CDR3: TGTGCCAGCTCACTGGACAGGACAGGGGGCTTTGGTAGCTCCTACGAGCAGTACTTC.

A few counts support this clone. V and J are TRBV18 and TRBJ2-7; possibly TRBD1 for D (6 bases). Germline CDR1 is KGHSH and CDR2 is LQKENI. Deletions cut 3 bases from V and 4 bases from J, with 10 bases between. The CDR3 contains 13 residues. The DNA for the CDR3 is TGTGCCAGCTCACCGATCAGGGGTTACGAGCAGTACTTC. It encodes CASSPIRGYEQYF.

This rearrangement joins TRBV7-3 to TRBJ2-1; the D gene is possibly TRBD2 (5 bases). The V gene lost 5 bases and the J gene lost 4 bases, with 12 bases spanning the gap. Germline V lookup: CDR1 SGHTA, CDR2 FQGTGA. This CDR3 is built from 14 residues. The CDR3 region is CASSPGKGYNEQFF. The CDR3 coding sequence is TGTGCCAGCAGCCCGGGAAAGGGTTACAATGAGCAGTTCTTC.

This clone was recorded once. The chain carries TRBV2 and TRBJ2-1, with 13 bases lining up with TRBD2. The CDR3 sequence is 17 residues long. With 2 bases clipped from V and 7 bases from J, the junction kept 8 bases outside the gene matches. Germline lookup yields CDR1 SNHLY and CDR2 FYNNEI. The CDR3 loop reads CASSEIPGLAGVNEQFF. The CDR3 region has the DNA TGTGCCAGCAGTGAAATACCTGGACTAGCGGGAGTGAATGAGCAGTTCTTC.

The rearrangement uses TRBV7-9 and TRBJ2-7; 9 positions agree with TRBD1. The germline V gene has CDR1 SEHNR and CDR2 FQNEAQ (reference sequence). This CDR3 contains 16 residues. V shed 5 bases, J shed 3 bases, and the junction held 11 bases outside the gene matches. CDR3 region: CASSPSTGTGSYEQYF. CDR3 in DNA: TGTGCCAGCAGCCCCTCCACGGGGACAGGGAGCTACGAGCAGTACTTC.

The genes are TRBV6-5 and TRBJ1-1; TRBD1 aligns across 7 bases. Germline V gene sequence: CDR1 MNHEY, CDR2 SVGAGI. With 6 bases clipped from V and 5 bases from J, the junction kept 6 bases outside the gene matches. The CDR3 length is 13 residues. CDR3 in DNA: TGTGCCAGCAGGAATGACAGGGAAACTGAAGCTTTCTTT. Residues: CASRNDRETEAFF.